This T cell receptor beta chain was retrieved from a study of T cell repertoires in cytomegalovirus infection. Whole-study context: Selection of CMV epitopes for the study included recently identified HLA-C-restricted and well-studied HLA-B-restricted ones. The public TCR beta signatures pointed to both CMV infection and matching HLA type. Overall study findings and caveats: Carriage of CMV together with the relevant HLA was identifiable through cumulative public TCR beta family frequency.

This CDR3 has 17 residues. V was shortened by 2 bases and J by 3 bases, with 19 bases between the two germline ends. Looked up from germline, CDR1 is MNHGY and CDR2 is SAAAGT. TCRdb used MiXCR to reprocess the reads, holding one entry per CDR3 protein. The sample has roughly 860,000 distinct CDR3 sequences; around a third are singletons. As for this clonotype: Its target is not known.

Here the sequenced sample was cultured CD8+ T cells from PBMCs, taken from culture after CMV antigen stimulation. The TCR comes from a human donor in good health (CMV status not recorded). Some clones in this sample may be carry-over from other donors' samples. The genes are TRBV6-8 and TRBJ1-1; possibly TRBD1 for D (5 bases). CDR3 loop: CASSYGAYVVHHTEAFF. In DNA form, the CDR3 reads TGTGCCAGCAGTTACGGGGCCTACGTCGTACATCACACTGAAGCTTTCTTT.